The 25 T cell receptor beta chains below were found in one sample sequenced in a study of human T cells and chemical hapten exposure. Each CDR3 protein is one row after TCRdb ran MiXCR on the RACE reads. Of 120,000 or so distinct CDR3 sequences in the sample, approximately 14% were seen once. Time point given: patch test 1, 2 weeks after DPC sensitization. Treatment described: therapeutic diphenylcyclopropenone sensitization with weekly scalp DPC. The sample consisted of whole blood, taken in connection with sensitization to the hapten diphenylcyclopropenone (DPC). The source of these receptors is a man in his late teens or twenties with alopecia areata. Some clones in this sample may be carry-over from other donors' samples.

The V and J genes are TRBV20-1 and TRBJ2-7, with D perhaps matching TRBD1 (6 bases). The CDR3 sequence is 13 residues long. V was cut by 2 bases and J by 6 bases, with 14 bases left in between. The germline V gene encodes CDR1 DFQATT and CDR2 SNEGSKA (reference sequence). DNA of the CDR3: TGCAGTGCTAGAACAGGGAACAGTGCCGAGCAGTACTTC. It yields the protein CSARTGNSAEQYF.

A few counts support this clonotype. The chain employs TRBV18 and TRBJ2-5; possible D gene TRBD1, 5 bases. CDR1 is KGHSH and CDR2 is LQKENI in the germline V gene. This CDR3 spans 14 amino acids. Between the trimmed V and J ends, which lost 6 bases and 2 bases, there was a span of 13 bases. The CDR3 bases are TGTGCCAGCTCCGTTCAGGGATATCAAGAGACCCAGTACTTC. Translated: CASSVQGYQETQYF. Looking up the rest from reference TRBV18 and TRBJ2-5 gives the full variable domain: NAGVMQNPRHLVRRRGQEARLRCSPMKGHSHVYWYRQLPEEGLKFMVYLQKENIIDESGMPKERFSAEFPKEGPSILRIQQVVRGDSAAYFCASSVQGYQETQYFGPGTRLLVL.

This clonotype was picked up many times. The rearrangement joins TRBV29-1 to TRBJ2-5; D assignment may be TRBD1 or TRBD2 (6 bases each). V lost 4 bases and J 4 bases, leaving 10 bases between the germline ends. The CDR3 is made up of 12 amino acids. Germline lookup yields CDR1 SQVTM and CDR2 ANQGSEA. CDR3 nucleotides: TGCAGCGTTGGTGGAGGGGGAGAGACCCAGTACTTC. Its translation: CSVGGGGETQYF.

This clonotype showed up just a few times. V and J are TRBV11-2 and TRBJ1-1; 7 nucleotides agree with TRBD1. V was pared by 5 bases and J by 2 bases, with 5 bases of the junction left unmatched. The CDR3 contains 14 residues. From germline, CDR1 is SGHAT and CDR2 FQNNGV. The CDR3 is CASSNWDSNTEAFF. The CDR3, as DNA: TGTGCCAGCAGCAACTGGGACAGCAACACTGAAGCTTTCTTT.

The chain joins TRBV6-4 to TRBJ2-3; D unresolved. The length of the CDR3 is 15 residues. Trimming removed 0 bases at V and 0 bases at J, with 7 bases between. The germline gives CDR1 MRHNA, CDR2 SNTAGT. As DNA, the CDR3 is TGTGCCAGCAGTGACTCCGAGGACAGCACAGATACGCAGTATTTT. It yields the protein CASSDSEDSTDTQYF.

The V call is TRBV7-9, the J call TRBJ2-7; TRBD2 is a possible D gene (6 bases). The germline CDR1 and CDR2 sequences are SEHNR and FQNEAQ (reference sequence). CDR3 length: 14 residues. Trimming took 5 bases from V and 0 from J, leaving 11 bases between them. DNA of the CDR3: TGTGCCAGCAGCCCAGACGGGAGCTCCTACGAGCAGTACTTC. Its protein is CASSPDGSSYEQYF. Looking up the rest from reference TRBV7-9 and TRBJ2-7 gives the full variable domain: DTGVSQNPRHKITKRGQNVTFRCDPISEHNRLYWYRQTLGQGPEFLTYFQNEAQLEKSRLLSDRFSAERPKGSFSTLEIQRTEQGDSAMYLCASSPDGSSYEQYFGPGTRLTVT.

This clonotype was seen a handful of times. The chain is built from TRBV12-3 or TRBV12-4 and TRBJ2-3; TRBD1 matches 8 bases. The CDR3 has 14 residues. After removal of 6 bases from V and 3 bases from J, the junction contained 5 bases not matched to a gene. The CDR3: CASSRQGLTDTQYF. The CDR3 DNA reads TGTGCCAGCAGCCGACAGGGGTTGACAGATACGCAGTATTTT.

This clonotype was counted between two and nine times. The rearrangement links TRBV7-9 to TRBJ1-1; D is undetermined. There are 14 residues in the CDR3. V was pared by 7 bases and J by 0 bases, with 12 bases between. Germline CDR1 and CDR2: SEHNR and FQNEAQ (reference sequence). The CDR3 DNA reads TGTGCCAGCACCGCCTCCTCCGTGAACACTGAAGCTTTCTTT. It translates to CASTASSVNTEAFF.

DNA for the CDR3: TGTGCCAGCAGTTTATGGGGCAGGGACTACGAGCAGTACTTC. It yields the protein CASSLWGRDYEQYF. This chain joins TRBV28 and TRBJ2-7, with D possibly being TRBD1 (5 bases). Germline V gene lookup returns CDR1 MDHEN and CDR2 SYDVKM. V was shortened by 0 bases and J by 3 bases, with 9 bases between the two germline ends. The CDR3 covers 14 residues.

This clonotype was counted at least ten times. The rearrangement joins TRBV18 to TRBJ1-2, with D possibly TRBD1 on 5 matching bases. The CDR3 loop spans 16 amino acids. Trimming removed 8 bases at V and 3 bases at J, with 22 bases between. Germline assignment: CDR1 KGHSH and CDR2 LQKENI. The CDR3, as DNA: TGTGCCAGCACGAACGGAGGGGCTCCCTCGGACTATGGCTACACCTTC. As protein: CASTNGGAPSDYGYTF.

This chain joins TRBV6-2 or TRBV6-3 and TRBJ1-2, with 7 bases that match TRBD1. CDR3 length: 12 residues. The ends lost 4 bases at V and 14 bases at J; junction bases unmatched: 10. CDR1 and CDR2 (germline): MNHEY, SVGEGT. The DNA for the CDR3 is TGTGCCAGCAGTTCCCGCTACGACAGGGAAACCTTC. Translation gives CASSSRYDRETF.

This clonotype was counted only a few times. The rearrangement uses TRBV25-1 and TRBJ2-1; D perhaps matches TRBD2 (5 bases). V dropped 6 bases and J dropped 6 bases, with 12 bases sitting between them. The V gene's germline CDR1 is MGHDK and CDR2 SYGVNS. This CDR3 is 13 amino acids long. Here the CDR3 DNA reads TGTGCCAGCAGGGCACCCCGGGGCAATGAGCAGTTCTTC. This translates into CASRAPRGNEQFF.

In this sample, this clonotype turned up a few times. The DNA of the CDR3 is TGCGCCAGCAGCCGGCTCTCGCGGGGGAACACCGGGGAGCTGTTTTTT. Encoded protein: CASSRLSRGNTGELFF. The gene calls are TRBV5-1 and TRBJ2-2; TRBD2 is a possible D gene (6 bases). CDR1 is SGHRS and CDR2 is YFSETQ in the germline V gene. The CDR3 is 16 amino acids. The ends were cut back, 4 bases at V and 1 base at J, with 14 bases in the middle.

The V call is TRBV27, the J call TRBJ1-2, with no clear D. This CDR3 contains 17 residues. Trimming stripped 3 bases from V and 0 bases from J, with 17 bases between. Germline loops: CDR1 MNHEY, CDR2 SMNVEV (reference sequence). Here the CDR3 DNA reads TGTGCCAGCAGTTTTAGGGCCGCCGGGCCAGCTAACTATGGCTACACCTTC. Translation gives CASSFRAAGPANYGYTF.

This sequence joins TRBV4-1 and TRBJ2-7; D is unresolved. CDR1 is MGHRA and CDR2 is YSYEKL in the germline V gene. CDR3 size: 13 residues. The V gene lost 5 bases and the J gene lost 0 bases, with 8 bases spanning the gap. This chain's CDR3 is CASSFQLSYEQYF. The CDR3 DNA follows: TGCGCCAGCAGCTTTCAACTCTCCTACGAGCAGTACTTC.

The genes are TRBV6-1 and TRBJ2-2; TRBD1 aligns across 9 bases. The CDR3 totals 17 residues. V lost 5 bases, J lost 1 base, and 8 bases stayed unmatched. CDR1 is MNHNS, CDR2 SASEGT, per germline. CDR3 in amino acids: CASSFRQGEENTGELFF. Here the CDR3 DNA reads TGTGCCAGCAGTTTTCGACAGGGGGAGGAGAACACCGGGGAGCTGTTTTTT.

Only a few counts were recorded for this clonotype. The CDR3 reads CASRDWTGAEDTQYF. The CDR3 nucleotides are TGTGCCAGCAGGGACTGGACAGGGGCGGAAGATACGCAGTATTTT. This chain links TRBV28 with TRBJ2-3; 9 bases fit TRBD1. This CDR3 has 15 residues. Per the germline V gene, CDR1 is MDHEN and CDR2 is SYDVKM. The ends lost 6 bases at V and 5 bases at J; junction bases unmatched: 9.

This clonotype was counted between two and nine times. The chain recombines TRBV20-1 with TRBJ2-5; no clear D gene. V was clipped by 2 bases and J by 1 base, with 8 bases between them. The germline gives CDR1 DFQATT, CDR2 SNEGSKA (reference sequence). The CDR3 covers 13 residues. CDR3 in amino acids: CSARMSVQETQYF. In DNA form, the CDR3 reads TGCAGTGCTAGAATGTCAGTCCAAGAGACCCAGTACTTC.

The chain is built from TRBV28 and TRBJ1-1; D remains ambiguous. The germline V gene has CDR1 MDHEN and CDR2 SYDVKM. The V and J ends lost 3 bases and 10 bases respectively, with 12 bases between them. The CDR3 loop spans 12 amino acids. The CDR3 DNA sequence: TGTGCCAGCAGTTTCAGAAGGTTCGGAGCTTTCTTT. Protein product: CASSFRRFGAFF.

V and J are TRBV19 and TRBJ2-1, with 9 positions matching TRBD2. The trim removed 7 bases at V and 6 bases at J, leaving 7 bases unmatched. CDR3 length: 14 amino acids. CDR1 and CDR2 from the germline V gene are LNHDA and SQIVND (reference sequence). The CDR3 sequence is CASKTSGPSNEQFF. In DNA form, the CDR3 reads TGTGCCAGTAAGACTAGCGGCCCGAGCAATGAGCAGTTCTTC. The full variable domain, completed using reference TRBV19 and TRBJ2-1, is DGGITQSPKYLFRKEGQNVTLSCEQNLNHDAMYWYRQDPGQGLRLIYYSQIVNDFQKGDIAEGYSVSREKKESFPLTVTSAQKNPTAFYLCASKTSGPSNEQFFGPGTRLTVL.

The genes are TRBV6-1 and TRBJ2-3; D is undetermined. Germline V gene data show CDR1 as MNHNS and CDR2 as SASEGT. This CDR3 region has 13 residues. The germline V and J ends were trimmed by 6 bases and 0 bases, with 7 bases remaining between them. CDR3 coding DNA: TGTGCCAGCAGAACCCCTAGCACAGATACGCAGTATTTT. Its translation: CASRTPSTDTQYF.

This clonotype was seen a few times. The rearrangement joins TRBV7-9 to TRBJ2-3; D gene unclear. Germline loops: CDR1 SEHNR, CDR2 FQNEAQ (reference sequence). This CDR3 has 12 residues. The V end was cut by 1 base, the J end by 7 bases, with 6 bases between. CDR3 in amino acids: CASSLVGNTQYF. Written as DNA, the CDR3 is TGTGCCAGCAGCTTAGTGGGGAATACGCAGTATTTT.

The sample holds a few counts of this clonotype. In DNA form, the CDR3 reads TGTGCCAGCAGCCTCGCCGGGACTGGCCAAGAGACCCAGTACTTC. Translating it yields CASSLAGTGQETQYF. V usage is TRBV3-1 and J usage is TRBJ2-5, with a tentative D call TRBD2 (6 bases). Germline V CDR1 and CDR2: LGHDT, YNNKEL (reference sequence). The CDR3 has 15 amino acids. V lost 4 bases and J lost 1, with 13 bases in between.

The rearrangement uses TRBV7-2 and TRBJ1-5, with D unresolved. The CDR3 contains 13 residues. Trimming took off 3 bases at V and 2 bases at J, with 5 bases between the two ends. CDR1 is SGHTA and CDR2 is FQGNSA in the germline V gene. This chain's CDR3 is CASSFEGNQPQHF. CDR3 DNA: TGTGCCAGCAGCTTTGAGGGCAATCAGCCCCAGCATTTT.

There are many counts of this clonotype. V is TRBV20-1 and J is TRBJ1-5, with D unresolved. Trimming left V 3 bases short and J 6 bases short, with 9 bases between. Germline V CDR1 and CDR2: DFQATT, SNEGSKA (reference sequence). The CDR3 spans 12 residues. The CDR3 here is CSASRVSQPQHF. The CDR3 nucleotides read TGCAGTGCTAGTAGGGTTAGTCAGCCCCAGCATTTT.